This T cell receptor (beta chain) stems from a study of cytomegalovirus exposure and HLA in healthy donors. The PCR employed 60 Vbeta primers together with 13 Jbeta primers. The assay was immunoSEQ multiplex PCR, and TCRdb's table has in-frame clones only and misses some. In the table there are 150,000 to 200,000 clones, about 79% of which are singletons. Germline V gene data show CDR1 as LGHNA and CDR2 as YSLEER. The CDR3 spans 14 residues. V gave up 3 bases and J gave up 7 bases; unmatched junction bases: 4. About this clone itself: The antigen is unknown.

Notes on the study in general: Most sequenced TCRs were rare (though some public TCRs occurred in many donors). TCR beta sequences reportedly predicted most subjects' HLA-A and HLA-B alleles accurately. Sequencing likely caused a cluster of highly shared sequence variants.

This TCR was recovered from a woman aged 50 to 65 in good health and CMV-seronegative. The chain uses TRBV4-3 and TRBJ2-1; 9 bases agree with TRBD2. The sample comprised PBMCs. Written as DNA, the CDR3 is TGCGCCAGCAGCCAGGCGGGGGGGCAGAATGAGCAGTTCTTC. Protein: CASSQAGGQNEQFF.